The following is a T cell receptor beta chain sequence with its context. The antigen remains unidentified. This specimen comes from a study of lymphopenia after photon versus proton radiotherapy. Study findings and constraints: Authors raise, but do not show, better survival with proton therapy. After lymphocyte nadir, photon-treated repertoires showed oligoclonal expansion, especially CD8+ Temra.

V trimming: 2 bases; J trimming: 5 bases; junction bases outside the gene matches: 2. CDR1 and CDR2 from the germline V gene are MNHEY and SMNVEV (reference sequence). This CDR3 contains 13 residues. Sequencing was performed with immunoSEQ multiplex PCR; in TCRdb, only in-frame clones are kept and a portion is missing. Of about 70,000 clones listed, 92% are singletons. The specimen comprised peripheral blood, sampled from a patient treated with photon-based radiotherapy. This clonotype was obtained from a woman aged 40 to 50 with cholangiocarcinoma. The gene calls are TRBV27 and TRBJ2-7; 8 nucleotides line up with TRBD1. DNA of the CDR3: TGTGCCAGCAGTTTAAACAGGGGGGACGAGCAGTACTTC. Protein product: CASSLNRGDEQYF.